Reported below is one T cell receptor beta chain. The target of this receptor is not known. Base qualities are not recorded, but no much larger clone differs from it by a single base. Using the deep immunoSEQ assay, TCR CDR3 regions were amplified from genomic DNA by multiplex PCR. Extracted genomic DNA from each cell subset was distributed evenly across all wells of several immunoSEQ 96-well plates, and each plate was treated as a replicate. Each replicate PCR for sorted subsets received roughly 0.2 ug genomic DNA, equal to about 30,000 T cell genomes. Purified libraries were quantified with a Qubit 3.0 fluorometer, sized on a Bioanalyzer 2100, and re-quantified with the KAPA Library Quantification kit. Each immunoSEQ 96-well plate was sequenced on its own single-read 150-cycle Illumina NextSeq 550 flow cell. In the original analysis: The immunoSEQ output contained only junctional sequences without quality scores, so filtering could not match that applied to full-length reads. To assign V/J genes and CDR3, sequences were annotated against IMGT germline references using PyIR, a Python wrapper for IgBLAST v1.9. Reads were removed for weak V/J assignments (E-value above 1e-6), missing CDR3, stop codons, out-of-frame junctions, or ambiguous translated residues. V3J clonotypes were defined as sequences sharing the same inferred V gene, J gene, and CDR3 amino acid sequence. The percentage overlap between two repertoires was calculated by dividing the number of shared unique clonotypes by the size of the smaller repertoire. Repertoire richness was assessed with RTK rarefaction, the Chao1 estimator, and Recon v2.1 estimates of unobserved clonotypes. Generation probabilities for all TCRbeta clonotypes obtained by the gDNA method from a handful of donors were computed using OLGA. The immuneACCESS repertoire file appears here via TCRdb, limited to in-frame rearrangements. These files lack a portion of the clones; in checked studies, under half of the deficit traces to unresolved V genes, and the cause of the others is not known. The V and J calls and clone size come from that table; D and trimming were worked out from the DNA. This sample comprises a few million clones, approximately 96% of them detected only once. In total, the top ten clones hold around 0.13% of the sample.

This entry comes from a study of shared clonotypes between healthy human individuals (TCRdb year 2020). With respect to the entire study: A few men and a couple of women, aged 18 to 49 years, made up the cohort. Leukapheresis yielded between about 0.85 and 10 billion PBMCs per donor. Per donor, three plates each were used for CD4 naive and CD4 memory, two for CD8 naive, and one for CD8 memory. Libraries were prepared and TCR repertoires were sequenced by different laboratories using diverse techniques, in order to increase sequencing depth and limit assay-specific biases. Blood TCR repertoires of a handful of healthy adults were deeply sequenced to estimate repertoire size and the extent of clonotype sharing between individuals.

The study at large found these results: Estimated clonotype richness was generally larger for naive than for memory subsets. The small number of donors limited the genetic and exposure-history diversity represented. Based on pairwise subsampling, the degree of clonotype sharing among donors was expected to be affected by sequencing depth. Around 5.4% of naive CD4, 3% to 3.5% of naive CD8, about 2.4% of memory CD4, and about 0.4% of memory CD8 clonotypes were shared across several donors. Compared with non-shared clonotypes, clonotypes shared by all four sorted-subset donors had higher generation probabilities. Sampling was limited to blood, and TCR repertoires in tissue likely differ from TCR repertoires in blood. Rarefaction of sorted-subset datasets indicated incomplete sequencing despite the large sequencing depth.

The donors were healthy, HIV-negative adults who had no recently reported acute infections or vaccinations. Only Caucasian adults living in Nashville, Tennessee, USA were represented among the donors. CD4+ T cells were enriched through magnetic negative selection, after which naive cells were positively selected on CD45RA and the remaining negative fraction served as the memory subset. Blood was collected by leukapheresis, and PBMCs were isolated by Ficoll-Histopaque density gradient centrifugation and then cryopreserved in liquid nitrogen vapor phase. Purity and quantity of every magnetically sorted T cell population were checked by analytical flow cytometry. Genomic DNA was isolated from each sorted fraction and quantified by UV absorbance on a Nanodrop 2000c. Looking up the germline V gene yields CDR1 LGHNA and CDR2 YNFKEQ. V was cut back by 3 bases and J by 4 bases, leaving a gap of 21 bases between them. The CDR3, cysteine through phenylalanine, is 18 amino acids long. Just the 54-base CDR3 DNA is kept, in frame starting at base 1.

This TCR came from a man between 18 and 29 years old in good health. The sequence links TRBV4-2 to TRBJ2-2; the D assignment is uncertain and may be TRBD1 or TRBD2, with 6 bases supporting each. The sequenced material came from naive CD4+ T cells sorted from blood. Taken with the paper, the label for cell subset or site translates to: CD45RA+ positively selected. Here is the DNA: TGTGCCAGCAGCCACGGGGACCCCTGGCGGGACATCACCGGGGAGCTGTTTTTT. This yields the protein CASSHGDPWRDITGELFF.